This passage covers 20 T cell receptor beta chains from one sample sequenced in a study of T cell changes during pregnancy in multiple sclerosis. The method was immunoSEQ multiplex PCR; TCRdb's version includes in-frame clones alone and lacks a portion of them. The profile shows under 100,000 clones, about 94% of them singletons. The source was peripheral blood, collected in the third trimester of pregnancy. Source of these receptors: a female donor with multiple sclerosis, enrolled in a pregnancy study.

The rearrangement joins TRBV7-9 to TRBJ2-7; D is possibly TRBD1 (6 bases). V lost 5 bases and J 3 bases, leaving 8 bases between the germline ends. CDR1 and CDR2 from the germline V gene are SEHNR and FQNEAQ (reference sequence). There are 12 residues in the CDR3. CDR3 in amino acids: CASSRTDYEQYF. Here the CDR3 DNA reads TGTGCCAGCAGCAGGACAGACTACGAGCAGTACTTC.

This clone appeared once. V is TRBV28 and J is TRBJ2-3; TRBD2 matches at 11 bases. CDR1 MDHEN and CDR2 SYDVKM come from the germline V gene. After removal of 6 bases from V and 3 bases from J, the junction contained 5 bases not matched to a gene. The CDR3 length is 15 residues. This CDR3 is CASRKLAGATDTQYF. DNA of the CDR3: TGTGCCAGCAGGAAACTAGCGGGGGCTACAGATACGCAGTATTTT.

The rearrangement joins TRBV18 to TRBJ2-2, with unresolved D. Germline values: CDR1 KGHSH, CDR2 LQKENI. V was trimmed by 3 bases and J by 5 bases, leaving 4 bases between them. There are 12 residues in the CDR3. The CDR3 reads CASSPSTGELFF. The CDR3 region has the DNA TGTGCCAGCTCACCCTCGACCGGGGAGCTGTTTTTT.

This chain links TRBV5-5 with TRBJ2-2; possible D gene TRBD1, 5 bases. Germline V gene sequence: CDR1 SGHKS, CDR2 YYEKEE (reference sequence). The CDR3 runs 13 residues. Trimming left V 0 bases short and J 11 bases short, with 11 bases between. CDR3 sequence (DNA): TGTGCCAGCAGCTTGGGGCAGGGTGGCGAGCTGTTTTTT. Amino acids: CASSLGQGGELFF. The complete variable domain, with remaining parts taken from reference TRBV5-5 and TRBJ2-2, reads DAGVTQSPTHLIKTRGQQVTLRCSPISGHKSVSWYQQVLGQGPQFIFQYYEKEERGRGNFPDRFSARQFPNYSSELNVNALLLGDSALYLCASSLGQGGELFFGEGSRLTVL.

The chain carries TRBV19 and TRBJ2-1, with D possibly matching TRBD2 (6 bases). The CDR3 is 15 amino acids. Germline lookup yields CDR1 LNHDA and CDR2 SQIVND (reference sequence). Trimming cost V 4 bases and J 7 bases, with 17 bases left between them. The CDR3 DNA reads as TGTGCCAGTAGTAAGGGGCGGGGTTTACTGAATGAGCAGTTCTTC. This encodes CASSKGRGLLNEQFF.

The J gene is TRBJ2-1, the V gene TRBV5-1, with TRBD2 as a possible D gene (6 bases). The CDR3 runs to 11 residues. Germline CDR1 and CDR2: SGHRS and YFSETQ. V lost 4 bases, J lost 9 bases, and 8 bases lay in between. The CDR3 reads CASSKEGEQFF. The CDR3 DNA reads as TGCGCCAGCAGCAAGGAGGGTGAGCAGTTCTTC. Filled out from reference TRBV5-1 and TRBJ2-1, the complete variable domain reads KAGVTQTPRYLIKTRGQQVTLSCSPISGHRSVSWYQQTPGQGLQFLFEYFSETQRNKGNFPGRFSGRQFSNSRSEMNVSTLELGDSALYLCASSKEGEQFFGPGTRLTVL.

This chain links TRBV7-3 with TRBJ2-7; possible D gene TRBD1, 7 bases. In germline, CDR1 is SGHTA, CDR2 FQGTGA. The V and J ends lost 2 bases and 5 bases respectively, with 13 bases between them. This CDR3 has 14 amino acids. The CDR3 nucleotides read TGTGCCAGCAGCTTACTCGGAGGGACAGACGAGCAGTACTTC. This translates into CASSLLGGTDEQYF.

The J gene is TRBJ1-1, the V gene TRBV5-1; D possibly corresponds to TRBD1 (6 bases). Germline V lookup: CDR1 SGHRS, CDR2 YFSETQ. There are 13 residues in the CDR3. Deletions cut 6 bases from V and 0 bases from J, with 9 bases between. In nucleotides, the CDR3 is TGCGCCAGCACGGGACAAGTGAACACTGAAGCTTTCTTT. It yields the protein CASTGQVNTEAFF.

The rearrangement joins TRBV6-1 to TRBJ2-7; TRBD2 aligns across 9 bases. Germline V gives CDR1 MNHNS, CDR2 SASEGT. CDR3 length: 14 amino acids. Unmatched junction bases numbered 6, after V lost 3 bases and J lost 6 bases. This chain's CDR3 is CASSDLRRGGEQYF. The CDR3 DNA reads as TGTGCCAGCAGTGATCTACGGCGGGGGGGCGAGCAGTACTTC.

The chain couples TRBV2 to TRBJ2-2, with D possibly being TRBD1 (6 bases). The CDR3 sequence is 18 residues long. Trimming took off 1 base at V and 1 base at J, with 16 bases between the two ends. Per germline, CDR1 SNHLY and CDR2 FYNNEI. This CDR3 reads CASSEVLHHRENTGELFF. CDR3 sequence (DNA): TGTGCCAGCAGTGAAGTTTTACATCACAGGGAGAACACCGGGGAGCTGTTTTTT. Full variable domain (missing parts from reference TRBV2 and TRBJ2-2): EPEVTQTPSHQVTQMGQEVILRCVPISNHLYFYWYRQILGQKVEFLVSFYNNEISEKSEIFDDQFSVERPDGSNFTLKIRSTKLEDSAMYFCASSEVLHHRENTGELFFGEGSRLTVL.

This chain links TRBV5-4 with TRBJ1-1; perhaps TRBD1 as D (6 bases). Germline CDR1 SGHNT, CDR2 YYREEE (reference sequence). Trimming removed 2 bases from V and 8 bases from J, with 13 bases in between. CDR3 length: 13 residues. The CDR3 reads CASSFPGEREAFF. As DNA, the CDR3 is TGTGCCAGCAGCTTCCCAGGGGAACGAGAAGCTTTCTTT.

The CDR3 region is CASSTRGLVLFF. The CDR3 DNA reads as TGTGCCAGCAGCACAAGGGGTTTGGTCCTGTTTTTT. The V and J genes are TRBV6-5 and TRBJ1-4; the D gene is possibly TRBD1 (5 bases). The germline V gene encodes CDR1 MNHEY and CDR2 SVGAGI. The V and J ends lost 6 bases and 14 bases respectively, with 16 bases between them. This CDR3 is built from 12 residues.

This clone was detected once. The chain has TRBV27 and TRBJ2-5; 11 bases fit TRBD2. CDR1 is MNHEY, CDR2 SMNVEV, per germline (reference sequence). This CDR3 spans 16 amino acids. With 2 bases clipped from V and 2 bases from J, the junction kept 4 bases outside the gene matches. The CDR3 DNA reads as TGTGCCAGCAGTTTACAGGCTAGCGGGGGGCAAGAGACCCAGTACTTC. Protein sequence: CASSLQASGGQETQYF.

This clone was seen just once. The J gene is TRBJ2-5, the V gene TRBV11-2; 7 bases map to TRBD1. The CDR3 is made up of 17 amino acids. Germline V gene sequence: CDR1 SGHAT, CDR2 FQNNGV. V trimming: 4 bases; J trimming: 1 base; junction bases outside the gene matches: 12. The CDR3 region is CASSSRETGMLQETQYF. DNA for the CDR3: TGTGCCAGCAGCTCCCGAGAGACAGGGATGCTCCAAGAGACCCAGTACTTC.

This sequence joins TRBV19 and TRBJ2-4; TRBD1 aligns across 10 bases. Per the germline V gene, CDR1 is LNHDA and CDR2 is SQIVND (reference sequence). The CDR3 is made up of 12 amino acids. The trim removed 10 bases at V and 8 bases at J, leaving 5 bases unmatched. The chain's CDR3 is CATGQGVDIQYF. Here the CDR3 DNA reads TGTGCCACCGGACAGGGGGTCGACATTCAGTACTTC.

As DNA, the CDR3 is TGTGCCAGCAGCTTTAGGGGACAGGGTACTAGGGAGACCCAGTACTTC. Translating gives CASSFRGQGTRETQYF. This chain connects TRBV11-2 to TRBJ2-5; 9 nucleotides align to TRBD1. Losses at the gene ends were 3 bases for V and 5 bases for J; bases not matched to a gene: 10. Germline V CDR1 and CDR2: SGHAT, FQNNGV. There are 16 residues in the CDR3.

V usage is TRBV5-6 and J usage is TRBJ2-1, with D unclear. This CDR3 is built from 16 residues. In germline, CDR1 is SGHDT, CDR2 YYEEEE. V lost 1 base and J lost 0, with 11 bases in between. The CDR3 DNA sequence: TGTGCCAGCAGCTTGCTTGGAGAGAGCTCCTACAATGAGCAGTTCTTC. Its translation: CASSLLGESSYNEQFF. Using reference TRBV5-6 and TRBJ2-1 for the parts outside the CDR3, the full variable domain is DAGVTQSPTHLIKTRGQQVTLRCSPKSGHDTVSWYQQALGQGPQFIFQYYEEEERQRGNFPDRFSGHQFPNYSSELNVNALLLGDSALYLCASSLLGESSYNEQFFGPGTRLTVL.

The rearrangement joins TRBV19 to TRBJ2-5; maybe TRBD2 (7 bases). CDR1 LNHDA and CDR2 SQIVND come from the germline V gene (reference sequence). Deletions cut 9 bases from V and 2 bases from J, with 19 bases between. The CDR3 runs 15 residues. The CDR3 sequence is CASNRRGGLQETQYF. In DNA, the CDR3 is TGTGCCAGCAATCGAAGGGGGGGTCTACAAGAGACCCAGTACTTC. Full variable domain (remainder filled in from reference TRBV19 and TRBJ2-5): DGGITQSPKYLFRKEGQNVTLSCEQNLNHDAMYWYRQDPGQGLRLIYYSQIVNDFQKGDIAEGYSVSREKKESFPLTVTSAQKNPTAFYLCASNRRGGLQETQYFGPGTRLLVL.

This CDR3 reads CASSQAGPDRAGNTEAFF. As DNA, the CDR3 is TGCGCCAGCAGCCAAGCAGGGCCTGACAGGGCTGGAAACACTGAAGCTTTCTTT. The chain combines TRBV4-1 with TRBJ1-1; 7 bases fit TRBD1. Germline CDR1 reads MGHRA; CDR2 reads YSYEKL. The ends lost 1 base at V and 2 bases at J; junction bases unmatched: 13. The CDR3 runs 18 residues.

The chain combines TRBV6-1 with TRBJ2-1; no definite D call. There are 15 residues in the CDR3. V was shortened by 0 bases and J by 0 bases, with 6 bases between the two germline ends. Germline V gene sequence: CDR1 MNHNS, CDR2 SASEGT. For the CDR3, the DNA is TGTGCCAGCAGTGAAGCTTTGAGCTCCTACAATGAGCAGTTCTTC. This encodes CASSEALSSYNEQFF.